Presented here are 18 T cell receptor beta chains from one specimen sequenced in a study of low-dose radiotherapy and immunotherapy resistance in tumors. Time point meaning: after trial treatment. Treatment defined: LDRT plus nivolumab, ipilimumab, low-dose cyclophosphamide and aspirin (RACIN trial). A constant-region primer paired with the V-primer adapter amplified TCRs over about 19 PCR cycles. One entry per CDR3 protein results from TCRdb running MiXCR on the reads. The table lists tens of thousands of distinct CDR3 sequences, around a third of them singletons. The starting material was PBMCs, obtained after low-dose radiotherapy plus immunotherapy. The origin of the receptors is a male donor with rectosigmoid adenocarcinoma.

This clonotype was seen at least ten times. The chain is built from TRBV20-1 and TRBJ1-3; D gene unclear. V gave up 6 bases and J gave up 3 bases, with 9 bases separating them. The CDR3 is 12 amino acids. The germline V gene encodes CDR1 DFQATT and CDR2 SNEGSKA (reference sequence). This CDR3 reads CSAAGGGNTIYF. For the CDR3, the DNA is TGCAGTGCCGCCGGCGGTGGAAACACCATATATTTT.

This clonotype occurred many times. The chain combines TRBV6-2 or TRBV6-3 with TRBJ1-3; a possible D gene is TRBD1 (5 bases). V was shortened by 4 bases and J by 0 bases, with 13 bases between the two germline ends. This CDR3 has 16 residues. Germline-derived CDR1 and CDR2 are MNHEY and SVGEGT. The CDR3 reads CASSFGGRNSGNTIYF. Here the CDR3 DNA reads TGTGCCAGCAGTTTTGGGGGACGAAACTCTGGAAACACCATATATTTT.

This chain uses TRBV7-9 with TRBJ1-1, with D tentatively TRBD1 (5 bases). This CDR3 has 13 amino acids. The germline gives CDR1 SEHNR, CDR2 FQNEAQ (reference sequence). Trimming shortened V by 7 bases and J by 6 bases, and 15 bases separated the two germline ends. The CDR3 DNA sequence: TGTGCCAGCACTAGGGGTCAAACGGCTGAAGCTTTCTTT. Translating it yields CASTRGQTAEAFF.

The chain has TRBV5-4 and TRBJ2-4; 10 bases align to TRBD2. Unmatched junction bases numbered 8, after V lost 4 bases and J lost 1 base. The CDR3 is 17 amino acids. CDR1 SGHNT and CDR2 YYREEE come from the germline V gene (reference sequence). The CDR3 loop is CASSPKREGPAKNIQYF. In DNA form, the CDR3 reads TGTGCCAGCAGCCCTAAGCGGGAGGGCCCTGCCAAAAACATTCAGTACTTC.

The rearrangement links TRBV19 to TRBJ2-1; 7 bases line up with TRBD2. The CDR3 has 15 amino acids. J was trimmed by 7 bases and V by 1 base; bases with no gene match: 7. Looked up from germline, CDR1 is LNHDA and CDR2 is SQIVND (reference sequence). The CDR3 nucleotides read TGTGCCAGTAGTATAGGTCCTAGCGGAACTAATGAGCAGTTCTTC. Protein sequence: CASSIGPSGTNEQFF.

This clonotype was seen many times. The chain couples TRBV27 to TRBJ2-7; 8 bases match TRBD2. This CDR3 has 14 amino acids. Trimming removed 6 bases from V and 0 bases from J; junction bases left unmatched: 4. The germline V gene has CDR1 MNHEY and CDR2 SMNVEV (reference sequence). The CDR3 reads CASRDSGSSYEQYF. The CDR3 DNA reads TGTGCCAGCAGAGACAGCGGGAGCTCCTACGAGCAGTACTTC.

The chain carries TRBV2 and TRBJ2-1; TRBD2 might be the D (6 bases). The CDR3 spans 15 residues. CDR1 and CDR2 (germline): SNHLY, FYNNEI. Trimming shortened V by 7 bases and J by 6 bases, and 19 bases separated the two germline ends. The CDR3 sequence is CASNLQGGDINEQFF. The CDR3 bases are TGTGCCAGCAATCTCCAGGGCGGGGATATCAATGAGCAGTTCTTC.

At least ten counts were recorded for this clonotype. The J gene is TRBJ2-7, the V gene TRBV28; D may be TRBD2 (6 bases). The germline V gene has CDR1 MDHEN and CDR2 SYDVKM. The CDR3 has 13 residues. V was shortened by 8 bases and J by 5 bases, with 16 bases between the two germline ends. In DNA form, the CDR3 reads TGTGCCAGCTCCGTTCGGGGGAGTAACGAGCAGTACTTC. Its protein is CASSVRGSNEQYF. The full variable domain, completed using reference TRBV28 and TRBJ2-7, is DVKVTQSSRYLVKRTGEKVFLECVQDMDHENMFWYRQDPGLGLRLIYFSYDVKMKEKGDIPEGYSVSREKKERFSLILESASTNQTSMYLCASSVRGSNEQYFGPGTRLTVT.

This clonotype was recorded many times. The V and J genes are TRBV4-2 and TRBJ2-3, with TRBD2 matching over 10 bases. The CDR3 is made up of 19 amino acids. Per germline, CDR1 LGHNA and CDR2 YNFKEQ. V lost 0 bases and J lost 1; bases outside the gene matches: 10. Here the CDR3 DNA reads TGTGCCAGCAGCCAAGATAGTCTAGCGGGAGCGCCCGGCACAGATACGCAGTATTTT. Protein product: CASSQDSLAGAPGTDTQYF.

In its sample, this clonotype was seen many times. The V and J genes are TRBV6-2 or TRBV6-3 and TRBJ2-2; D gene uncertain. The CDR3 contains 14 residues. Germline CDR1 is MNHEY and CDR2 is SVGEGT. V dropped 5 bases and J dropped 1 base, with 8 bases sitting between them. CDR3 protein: CASSVGGNTGELFF. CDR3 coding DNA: TGTGCCAGCAGTGTAGGCGGGAACACCGGGGAGCTGTTTTTT.

This CDR3 reads CASSALPTSGSGNEQFF. CDR3 nucleotide sequence: TGTGCCAGCAGCGCCCTCCCGACTAGCGGGAGTGGTAATGAGCAGTTCTTC. The chain uses TRBV9 and TRBJ2-1, with 12 bases fitting TRBD2. This CDR3 region has 17 residues. V lost 3 bases, J lost 7 bases, and 11 bases stayed unmatched. Germline CDR1 SGDLS, CDR2 YYNGEE.

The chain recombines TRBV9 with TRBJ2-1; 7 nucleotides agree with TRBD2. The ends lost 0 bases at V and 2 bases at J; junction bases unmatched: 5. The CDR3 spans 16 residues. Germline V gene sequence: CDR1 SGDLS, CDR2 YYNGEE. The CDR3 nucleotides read TGTGCCAGCAGCGTAGTTGGCGGGAGTACCTACAATGAGCAGTTCTTC. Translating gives CASSVVGGSTYNEQFF.

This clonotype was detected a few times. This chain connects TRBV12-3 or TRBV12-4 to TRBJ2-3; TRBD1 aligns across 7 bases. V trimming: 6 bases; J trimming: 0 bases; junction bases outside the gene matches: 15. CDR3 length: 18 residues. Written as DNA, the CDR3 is TGTGCCAGCAGCCCACTCGGGACAGTGGGCTTTAGCACAGATACGCAGTATTTT. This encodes CASSPLGTVGFSTDTQYF.

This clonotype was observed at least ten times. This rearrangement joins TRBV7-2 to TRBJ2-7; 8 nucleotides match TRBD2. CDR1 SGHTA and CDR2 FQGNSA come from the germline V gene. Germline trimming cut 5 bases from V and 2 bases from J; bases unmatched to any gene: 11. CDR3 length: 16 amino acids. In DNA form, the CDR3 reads TGTGCCAGCAGCCCAGCAGCCGGGAGGGGAACCTACGAGCAGTACTTC. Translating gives CASSPAAGRGTYEQYF.

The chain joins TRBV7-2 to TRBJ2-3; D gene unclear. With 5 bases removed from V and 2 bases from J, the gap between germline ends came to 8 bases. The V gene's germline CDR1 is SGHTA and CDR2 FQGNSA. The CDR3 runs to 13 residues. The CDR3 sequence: CASSTTTTDTQYF. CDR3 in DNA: TGTGCCAGCAGCACCACTACCACAGATACGCAGTATTTT.

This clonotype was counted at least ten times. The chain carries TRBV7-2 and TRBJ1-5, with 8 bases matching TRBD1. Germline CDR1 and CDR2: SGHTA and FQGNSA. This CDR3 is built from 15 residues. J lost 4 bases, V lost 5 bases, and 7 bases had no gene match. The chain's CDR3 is CASSLTGTGNQPQHF. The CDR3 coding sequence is TGTGCCAGCAGCCTCACCGGGACAGGAAATCAGCCCCAGCATTTT.

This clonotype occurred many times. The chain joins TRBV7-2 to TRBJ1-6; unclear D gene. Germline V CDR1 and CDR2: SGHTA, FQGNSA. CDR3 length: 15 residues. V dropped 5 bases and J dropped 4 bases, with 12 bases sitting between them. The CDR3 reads CASSGSTLYNSPLHF. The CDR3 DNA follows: TGTGCCAGCAGCGGCTCTACCCTATATAATTCACCCCTCCACTTT.

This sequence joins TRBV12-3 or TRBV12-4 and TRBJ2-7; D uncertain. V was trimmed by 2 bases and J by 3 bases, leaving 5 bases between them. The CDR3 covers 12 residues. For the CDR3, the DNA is TGTGCCAGCAGTTTATTTGGCTACGAGCAGTACTTC. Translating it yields CASSLFGYEQYF.